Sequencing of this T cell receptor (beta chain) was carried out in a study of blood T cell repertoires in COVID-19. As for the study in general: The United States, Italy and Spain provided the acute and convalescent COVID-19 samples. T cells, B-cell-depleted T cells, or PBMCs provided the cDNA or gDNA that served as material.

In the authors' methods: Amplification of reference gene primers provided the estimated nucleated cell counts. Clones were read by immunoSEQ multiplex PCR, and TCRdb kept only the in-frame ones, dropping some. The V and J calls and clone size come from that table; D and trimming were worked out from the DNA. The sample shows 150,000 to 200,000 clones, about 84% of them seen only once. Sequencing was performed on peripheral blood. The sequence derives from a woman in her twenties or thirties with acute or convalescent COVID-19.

CDR3 in DNA: TGTGCCAGCAGCCAAGACGGGTTCAGAGGGGAGACCCAGTACTTC. Translated, it gives CASSQDGFRGETQYF. The J gene is TRBJ2-5, the V gene TRBV3-1 (or the pseudogene TRBV3-2); a possible D gene is TRBD2 (5 bases). V was pared by 0 bases and J by 5 bases, with 13 bases between. This CDR3 is 15 amino acids long. Germline-derived CDR1 and CDR2 are LGHDT and YNNKEL (reference sequence).